The 18 T cell receptor beta chains given below trace back to one sample, sequenced in a study of neurological immune-mediated disorders. Time point noted: longitudinal time-point 2. Each CDR3 protein gets one entry after TCRdb re-called the 5' RACE reads with MiXCR. The repertoire includes about 80,000 distinct CDR3 sequences, more than 5% of them detected once, and roughly 7.3% sits in the top ten. The sample consisted of PBMCs. The receptor source for this set is a woman aged 60-70 years with multiple sclerosis.

The table lists this clonotype with many counts. The genes are TRBV18 and TRBJ2-7; perhaps TRBD1 as D (6 bases). The CDR3 runs 13 residues. V lost 3 bases and J lost 0, with 6 bases in between. Per the germline V gene, CDR1 is KGHSH and CDR2 is LQKENI. The CDR3 here is CASSPDSSYEQYF. The CDR3 nucleotides are TGTGCCAGCTCACCGGACAGCTCCTACGAGCAGTACTTC.

There are many counts of this clonotype. The V and J genes are TRBV15 and TRBJ1-1; D not resolved. The V end was cut by 5 bases, the J end by 2 bases, with 9 bases between. The length of the CDR3 is 13 residues. Per germline, CDR1 LNHNV and CDR2 YYDKDF (reference sequence). The CDR3 is CATSFGGNTEAFF. The CDR3 region has the DNA TGTGCCACCAGCTTTGGTGGAAACACTGAAGCTTTCTTT.

This clonotype was counted ten times or more. The chain combines TRBV29-1 with TRBJ1-4; D not resolved. Looked up from germline, CDR1 is SQVTM and CDR2 is ANQGSEA. With 6 bases removed from V and 5 bases from J, the gap between germline ends came to 13 bases. The CDR3 is 13 amino acids. The CDR3 is CSVIGVGNEKLFF. The CDR3 region has the DNA TGCAGCGTGATCGGCGTGGGAAATGAAAAACTGTTTTTT.

The table lists this clonotype with many counts. The rearrangement joins TRBV7-2 to TRBJ1-6; D is ambiguous. CDR1 SGHTA and CDR2 FQGNSA come from the germline V gene. V lost 1 base and J lost 8, with 12 bases in between. CDR3 length: 15 amino acids. CDR3 bases: TGTGCCAGCAGCTTAGTATCTACGGCCGATTCACCCCTCCACTTT. The encoded protein is CASSLVSTADSPLHF. The complete variable domain, with remaining parts taken from reference TRBV7-2 and TRBJ1-6, reads GAGVSQSPSNKVTEKGKDVELRCDPISGHTALYWYRQSLGQGLEFLIYFQGNSAPDKSGLPSDRFSAERTGGSVSTLTIQRTQQEDSAVYLCASSLVSTADSPLHFGNGTRLTVT.

This clonotype turned up a few times. The chain combines TRBV7-8 with TRBJ2-6; no reliable D call. The V end was cut by 1 base, the J end by 4 bases, with 5 bases between. The CDR3 covers 14 residues. CDR1 is SGHVS and CDR2 is FQNEAQ in the germline V gene. The CDR3 bases are TGTGCCAGCAGCTTAGTGGTAGGGGCCAACGTCCTGACTTTC. Protein product: CASSLVVGANVLTF.

The sample holds many counts of this clonotype. CDR3 in DNA: TGTGCCAGCAGTTACATCGGGCAGCCGTTGAACGAGCAGTACTTC. The encoded protein is CASSYIGQPLNEQYF. The V gene is TRBV6-5, the J gene TRBJ2-7; no clear D gene. Trimming took 2 bases from V and 5 from J, leaving 16 bases between them. CDR1 MNHEY and CDR2 SVGAGI come from the germline V gene. The CDR3 covers 15 residues.

This clonotype was detected many times. CDR3 coding DNA: TGTGCCAGCAGTCCTCCACGCACTGAAGCTTTCTTT. It encodes CASSPPRTEAFF. This chain joins TRBV12-3 or TRBV12-4 and TRBJ1-1; D gene ambiguous. V was cut by 5 bases and J by 4 bases, with 8 bases left in between. This CDR3 is built from 12 residues.

This clonotype occurred many times. The chain carries TRBV10-3 and TRBJ1-1; 7 positions match TRBD1. The ends lost 4 bases at V and 1 base at J; junction bases unmatched: 6. Germline CDR1 ENHRY, CDR2 SYGVKD. The CDR3 runs 15 residues. As DNA, the CDR3 is TGTGCCATCAGTGCCCCGGGACAGCGGAACACTGAAGCTTTCTTT. The encoded protein is CAISAPGQRNTEAFF.

This clonotype has ten or more counts. This chain connects TRBV7-2 to TRBJ2-1; no clear D. CDR3 length: 15 amino acids. Trimming took off 3 bases at V and 6 bases at J, with 15 bases between the two ends. Per germline, CDR1 SGHTA and CDR2 FQGNSA. Written as DNA, the CDR3 is TGTGCCAGCAGCTTCCCCCCGACGGGCATCAATGAGCAGTTCTTC. Amino acid sequence: CASSFPPTGINEQFF. Combining the CDR3 with reference TRBV7-2 and TRBJ2-1 gives the whole variable domain GAGVSQSPSNKVTEKGKDVELRCDPISGHTALYWYRQSLGQGLEFLIYFQGNSAPDKSGLPSDRFSAERTGGSVSTLTIQRTQQEDSAVYLCASSFPPTGINEQFFGPGTRLTVL.

Many counts were recorded for this clonotype. This chain connects TRBV15 to TRBJ2-1, with D uncertain. The ends were cut back, 1 base at V and 0 bases at J, with 4 bases in the middle. Germline values: CDR1 LNHNV, CDR2 YYDKDF (reference sequence). The CDR3 has 14 residues. The CDR3 bases are TGTGCCACCAGCAGAGGTGGCTCCTACAATGAGCAGTTCTTC. This gives the protein CATSRGGSYNEQFF.

This clonotype occurred many times. V usage is TRBV29-1 and J usage is TRBJ2-1; D is possibly TRBD2 (6 bases). CDR3 length: 13 amino acids. V was pared by 3 bases and J by 7 bases, with 13 bases between. The germline V gene encodes CDR1 SQVTM and CDR2 ANQGSEA. CDR3 sequence (DNA): TGCAGCGTTGACCTCGGGGGTAGGAATGAGCAGTTCTTC. This codes for CSVDLGGRNEQFF.

This clonotype was seen repeatedly, ten times or more. V and J are TRBV5-6 and TRBJ2-2; D unclear. Trimming removed 0 bases at V and 0 bases at J, with 12 bases between. CDR1 is SGHDT, CDR2 YYEEEE, per germline. The CDR3 runs 17 residues. The CDR3 spells CASSLEYRHANTGELFF. The CDR3 nucleotides are TGTGCCAGCAGCTTGGAGTACAGACACGCGAACACCGGGGAGCTGTTTTTT.

This clonotype turned up a few times. Here the CDR3 reads CASSPSDRNTEAFF. CDR3 sequence (DNA): TGTGCCAGCAGCCCATCGGACAGGAACACTGAAGCTTTCTTT. The chain employs TRBV3-1 and TRBJ1-1, with D tentatively TRBD1 (6 bases). The length of the CDR3 is 14 residues. The germline V gene encodes CDR1 LGHDT and CDR2 YNNKEL (reference sequence). Trimming shortened V by 4 bases and J by 1 base, and 10 bases separated the two germline ends.

This clonotype was counted many times. The chain employs TRBV2 and TRBJ2-1, with D maybe TRBD2 (5 bases). CDR3 length equals 14 residues. Trimming left V 7 bases short and J 7 bases short, with 17 bases between. Germline CDR1 and CDR2: SNHLY and FYNNEI. CDR3 loop: CASKEESGRNEQFF. In DNA, the CDR3 is TGTGCCAGCAAAGAGGAGAGCGGCCGAAATGAGCAGTTCTTC.

This clonotype was detected ten times or more. The J gene is TRBJ2-5, the V gene TRBV3-1; D is possibly TRBD1 or TRBD2 (5 bases each). V was pared by 2 bases and J by 2 bases, with 9 bases between. Germline V lookup: CDR1 LGHDT, CDR2 YNNKEL (reference sequence). This CDR3 comprises 14 residues. The chain's CDR3 is CASSQLGRQETQYF. CDR3 DNA sequence: TGTGCCAGCAGCCAACTGGGACGGCAAGAGACCCAGTACTTC.

This clonotype has a count of ten or more. The V gene is TRBV20-1, the J gene TRBJ1-6, with TRBD1 matching 7 bases. V lost 6 bases, J lost 7 bases, and 9 bases stayed unmatched. The CDR3 consists of 14 residues. The germline V gene encodes CDR1 DFQATT and CDR2 SNEGSKA (reference sequence). The CDR3 reads CSARDSVYNSPLHF. In DNA, the CDR3 is TGCAGTGCGCGGGACAGCGTATACAATTCACCCCTCCACTTT.

There are many counts of this clonotype. The rearrangement joins TRBV5-1 to TRBJ2-1; D possibly corresponds to TRBD2 (6 bases). The CDR3 is made up of 15 amino acids. Germline V gene lookup returns CDR1 SGHRS and CDR2 YFSETQ. V was clipped by 3 bases and J by 4 bases, with 14 bases between them. CDR3 DNA: TGCGCCAGCAGCTCCGGTGGGGGGATGTACAATGAGCAGTTCTTC. Residues: CASSSGGGMYNEQFF.

This clonotype was seen more than once but under ten times. V usage is TRBV18 and J usage is TRBJ2-7, with 8 bases lining up with TRBD1. CDR3 length equals 14 residues. In germline, CDR1 is KGHSH, CDR2 LQKENI. The V and J ends lost 3 bases and 3 bases, in that order; junction bases with no gene match: 4. Here the CDR3 DNA reads TGTGCCAGCTCACCCGGACAGGGAATCTACGAGCAGTACTTC. This gives the protein CASSPGQGIYEQYF. Full variable domain (rest looked up from reference TRBV18 and TRBJ2-7): NAGVMQNPRHLVRRRGQEARLRCSPMKGHSHVYWYRQLPEEGLKFMVYLQKENIIDESGMPKERFSAEFPKEGPSILRIQQVVRGDSAAYFCASSPGQGIYEQYFGPGTRLTVT.